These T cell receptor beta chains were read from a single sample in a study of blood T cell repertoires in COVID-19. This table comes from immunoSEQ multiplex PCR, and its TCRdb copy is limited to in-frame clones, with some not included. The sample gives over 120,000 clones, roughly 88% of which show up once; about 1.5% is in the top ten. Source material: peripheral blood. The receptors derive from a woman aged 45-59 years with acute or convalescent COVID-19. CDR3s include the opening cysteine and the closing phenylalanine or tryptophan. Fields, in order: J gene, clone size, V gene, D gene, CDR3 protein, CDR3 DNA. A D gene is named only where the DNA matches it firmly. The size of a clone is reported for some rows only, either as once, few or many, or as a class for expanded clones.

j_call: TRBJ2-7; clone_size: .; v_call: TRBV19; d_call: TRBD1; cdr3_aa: CASSSTGFNEQYF; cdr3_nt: TGTGCCAGTAGTTCGACAGGGTTCAACGAGCAGTACTTC
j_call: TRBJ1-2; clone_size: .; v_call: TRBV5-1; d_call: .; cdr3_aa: CASSWLEGSAGYTF; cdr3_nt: TGCGCCAGCAGCTGGCTAGAGGGATCAGCTGGCTACACCTTC
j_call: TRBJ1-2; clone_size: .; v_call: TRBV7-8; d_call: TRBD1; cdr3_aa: CASSLAKQGLGYTF; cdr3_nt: TGTGCCAGCAGCTTAGCCAAACAGGGGTTGGGCTACACCTTC
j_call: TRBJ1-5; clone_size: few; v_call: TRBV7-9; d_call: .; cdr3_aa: CASSPPFGPQHF; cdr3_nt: TGTGCCAGCAGCCCCCCCTTCGGGCCCCAGCATTTT
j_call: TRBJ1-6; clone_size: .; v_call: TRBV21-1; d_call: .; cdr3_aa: CASSRQLTGPDRDSPLHF; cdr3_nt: TGTGCCAGCAGCAGGCAGTTAACCGGGCCAGACAGGGATTCACCCCTCCACTTT
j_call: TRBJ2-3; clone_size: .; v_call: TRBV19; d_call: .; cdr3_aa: CASSSFGTPSTDTQYF; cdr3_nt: TGTGCCAGTAGTAGTTTCGGGACACCTAGCACAGATACGCAGTATTTT
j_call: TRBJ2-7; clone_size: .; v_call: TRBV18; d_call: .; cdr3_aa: CASSPTYEQYF; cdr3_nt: TGTGCCAGCTCCCCGACATACGAGCAGTACTTC
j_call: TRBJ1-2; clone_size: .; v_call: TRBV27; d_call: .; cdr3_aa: CASSLSNRDGYTF; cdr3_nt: TGTGCCAGCAGTTTATCGAACAGGGACGGCTACACCTTC
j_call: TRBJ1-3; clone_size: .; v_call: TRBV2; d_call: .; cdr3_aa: CASSDTPGGGNTIYF; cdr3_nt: TGTGCCAGCAGTGATACCCCAGGAGGTGGAAACACCATATATTTT
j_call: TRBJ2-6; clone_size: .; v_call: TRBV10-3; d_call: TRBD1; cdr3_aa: CAISEGTAGANVLTF; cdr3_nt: TGTGCCATCAGTGAAGGGACAGCTGGGGCCAACGTCCTGACTTTC
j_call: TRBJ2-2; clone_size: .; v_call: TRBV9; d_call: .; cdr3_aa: CASTTRVGAAGELFF; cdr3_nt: TGTGCCAGCACCACTCGGGTGGGGGCCGCCGGGGAGCTGTTTTTT
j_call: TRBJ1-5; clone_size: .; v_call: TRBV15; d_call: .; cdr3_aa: CATSRHTGERNQPQHF; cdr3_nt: TGTGCCACCAGCAGACATACCGGGGAACGCAATCAGCCCCAGCATTTT
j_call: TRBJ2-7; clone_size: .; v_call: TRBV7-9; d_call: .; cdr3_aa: CASIWTEGGLGGPSYEQYF; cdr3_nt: TGTGCCAGCATATGGACAGAAGGGGGTCTCGGGGGGCCCTCCTACGAGCAGTACTTC
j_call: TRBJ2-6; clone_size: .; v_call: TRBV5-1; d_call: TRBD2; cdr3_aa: CASSLTAGGPLGANVLTF; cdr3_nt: TGCGCCAGCAGTTTGACAGCGGGAGGGCCACTTGGGGCCAACGTCCTGACTTTC
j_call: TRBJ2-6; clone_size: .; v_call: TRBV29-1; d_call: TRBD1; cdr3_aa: CSVKDREEDIAGANVLTF; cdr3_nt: TGCAGCGTGAAGGACAGGGAAGAAGATATCGCTGGGGCCAACGTCCTGACTTTC
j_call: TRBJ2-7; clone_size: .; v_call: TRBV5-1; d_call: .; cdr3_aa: CASSALDSPSSYEQYF; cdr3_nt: TGCGCCAGCAGCGCCTTGGACAGTCCCAGCTCCTACGAGCAGTACTTC
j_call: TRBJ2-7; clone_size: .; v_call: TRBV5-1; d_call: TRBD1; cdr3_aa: CASSSGQGAYEQYF; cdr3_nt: TGCGCCAGCAGCTCAGGACAGGGGGCCTACGAGCAGTACTTC
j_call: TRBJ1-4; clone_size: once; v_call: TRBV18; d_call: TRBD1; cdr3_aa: CASSGGTTGPGEKLFF; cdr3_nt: TGTGCCAGCTCCGGAGGTACGACAGGGCCTGGTGAAAAACTGTTTTTT
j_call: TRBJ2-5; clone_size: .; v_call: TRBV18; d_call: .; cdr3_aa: CASSPAGLLQETQYF; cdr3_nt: TGTGCCAGCTCACCCGCGGGACTGTTACAAGAGACCCAGTACTTC
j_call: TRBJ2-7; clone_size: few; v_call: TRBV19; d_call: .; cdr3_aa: CASSLRDGRYEQYF; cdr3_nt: TGTGCCAGTAGTCTGCGGGACGGCCGCTACGAGCAGTACTTC
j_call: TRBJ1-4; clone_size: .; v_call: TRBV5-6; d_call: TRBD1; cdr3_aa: CASSLTGTGHEKLFF; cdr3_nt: TGTGCCAGCAGCTTAACCGGGACAGGGCATGAAAAACTGTTTTTT
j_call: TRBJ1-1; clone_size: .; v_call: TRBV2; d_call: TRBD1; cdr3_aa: CASSESGQVDTEAFF; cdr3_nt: TGTGCCAGCAGTGAGTCGGGACAGGTAGACACTGAAGCTTTCTTT
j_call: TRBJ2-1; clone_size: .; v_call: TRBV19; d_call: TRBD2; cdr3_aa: CASKGLAPNEQFF; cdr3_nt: TGTGCCAGCAAGGGACTAGCGCCCAATGAGCAGTTCTTC
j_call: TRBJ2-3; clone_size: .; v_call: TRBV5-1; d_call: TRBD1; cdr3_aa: CASSPGQVMGDTQYF; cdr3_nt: TGCGCCAGCAGCCCGGGACAGGTAATGGGAGATACGCAGTATTTT
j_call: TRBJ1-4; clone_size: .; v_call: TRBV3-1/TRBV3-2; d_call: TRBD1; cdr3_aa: CASSQGQGFEKLFF; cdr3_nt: TGTGCCAGCAGCCAGGGACAGGGGTTCGAAAAACTGTTTTTT
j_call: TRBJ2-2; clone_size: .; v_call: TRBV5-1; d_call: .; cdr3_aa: CASSLTQTNTGELFF; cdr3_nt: TGCGCCAGCAGCTTAACACAGACGAACACCGGGGAGCTGTTTTTT